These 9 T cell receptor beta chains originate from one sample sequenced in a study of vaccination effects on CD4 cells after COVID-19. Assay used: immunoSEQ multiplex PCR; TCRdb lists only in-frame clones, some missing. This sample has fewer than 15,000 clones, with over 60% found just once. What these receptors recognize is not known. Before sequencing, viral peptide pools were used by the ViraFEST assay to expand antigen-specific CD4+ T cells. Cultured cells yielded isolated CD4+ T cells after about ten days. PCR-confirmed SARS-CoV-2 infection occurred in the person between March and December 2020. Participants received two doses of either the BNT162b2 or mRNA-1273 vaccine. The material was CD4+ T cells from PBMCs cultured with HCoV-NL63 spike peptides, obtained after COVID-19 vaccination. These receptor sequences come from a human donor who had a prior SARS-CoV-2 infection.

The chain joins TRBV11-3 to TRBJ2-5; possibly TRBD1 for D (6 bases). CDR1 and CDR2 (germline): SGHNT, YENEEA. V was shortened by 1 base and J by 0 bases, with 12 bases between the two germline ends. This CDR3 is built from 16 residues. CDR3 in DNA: TGTGCCAGCAGCTTAGGAGTAACAGGGTACCAAGAGACCCAGTACTTC. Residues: CASSLGVTGYQETQYF.

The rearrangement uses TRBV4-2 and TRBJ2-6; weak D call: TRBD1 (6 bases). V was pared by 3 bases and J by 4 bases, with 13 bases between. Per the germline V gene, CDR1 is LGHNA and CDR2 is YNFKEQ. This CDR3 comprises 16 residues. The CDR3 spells CASSQVGALGANVLTF. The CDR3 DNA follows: TGTGCCAGCAGCCAGGTGGGGGCCCTCGGGGCCAACGTCCTGACTTTC.

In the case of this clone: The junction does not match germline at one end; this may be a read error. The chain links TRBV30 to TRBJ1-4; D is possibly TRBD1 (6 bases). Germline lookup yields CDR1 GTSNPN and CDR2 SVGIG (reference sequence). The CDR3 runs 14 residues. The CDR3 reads CAWNPGTTNEKLFF. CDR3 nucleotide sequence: TGTGCCTGGAACCCCGGGACAACTAACGAAAAACTGTTTTTT.

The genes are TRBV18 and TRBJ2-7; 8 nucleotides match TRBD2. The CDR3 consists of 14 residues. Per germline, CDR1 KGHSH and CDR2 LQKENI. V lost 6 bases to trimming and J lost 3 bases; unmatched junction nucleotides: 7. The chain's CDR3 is CASSRSGSGYEQYF. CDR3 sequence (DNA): TGTGCCAGCTCTCGCAGCGGGAGCGGCTACGAGCAGTACTTC.

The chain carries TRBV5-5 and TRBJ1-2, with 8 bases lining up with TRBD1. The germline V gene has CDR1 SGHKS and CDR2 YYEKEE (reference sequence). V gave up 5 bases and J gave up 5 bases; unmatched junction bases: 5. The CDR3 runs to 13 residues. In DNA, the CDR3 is TGTGCCAGCAGATCCACAGGGGGTTATGGCTACACCTTC. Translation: CASRSTGGYGYTF.

The CDR3 DNA sequence: TGTGCCAGCAGTACAGGGGTAGAAAACATTCAGTACTTC. Protein sequence: CASSTGVENIQYF. This chain uses TRBV6-1 with TRBJ2-4; 7 bases map to TRBD1. Trimming cost V 5 bases and J 5 bases; bases outside gene matches: 3. The CDR3 runs to 13 residues. Germline V gene sequence: CDR1 MNHNS, CDR2 SASEGT.

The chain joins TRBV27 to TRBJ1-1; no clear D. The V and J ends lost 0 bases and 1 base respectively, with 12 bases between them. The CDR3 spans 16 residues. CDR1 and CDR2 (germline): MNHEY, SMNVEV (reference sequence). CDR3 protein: CASSLSIGVQNTEAFF. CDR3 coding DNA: TGTGCCAGCAGTTTATCGATTGGTGTACAGAACACTGAAGCTTTCTTT.

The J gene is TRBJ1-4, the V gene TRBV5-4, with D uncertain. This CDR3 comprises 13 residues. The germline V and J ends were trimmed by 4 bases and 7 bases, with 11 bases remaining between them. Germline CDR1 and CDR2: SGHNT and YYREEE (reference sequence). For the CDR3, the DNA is TGTGCCAGCAGCCTCCCGGGTGGTGAAAAACTGTTTTTT. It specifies CASSLPGGEKLFF.

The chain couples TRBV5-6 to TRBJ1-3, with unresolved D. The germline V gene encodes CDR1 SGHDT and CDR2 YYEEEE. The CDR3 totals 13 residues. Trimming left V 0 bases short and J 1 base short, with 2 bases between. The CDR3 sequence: CASSLVSGNTIYF. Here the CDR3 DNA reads TGTGCCAGCAGCTTGGTATCTGGAAACACCATATATTTT.